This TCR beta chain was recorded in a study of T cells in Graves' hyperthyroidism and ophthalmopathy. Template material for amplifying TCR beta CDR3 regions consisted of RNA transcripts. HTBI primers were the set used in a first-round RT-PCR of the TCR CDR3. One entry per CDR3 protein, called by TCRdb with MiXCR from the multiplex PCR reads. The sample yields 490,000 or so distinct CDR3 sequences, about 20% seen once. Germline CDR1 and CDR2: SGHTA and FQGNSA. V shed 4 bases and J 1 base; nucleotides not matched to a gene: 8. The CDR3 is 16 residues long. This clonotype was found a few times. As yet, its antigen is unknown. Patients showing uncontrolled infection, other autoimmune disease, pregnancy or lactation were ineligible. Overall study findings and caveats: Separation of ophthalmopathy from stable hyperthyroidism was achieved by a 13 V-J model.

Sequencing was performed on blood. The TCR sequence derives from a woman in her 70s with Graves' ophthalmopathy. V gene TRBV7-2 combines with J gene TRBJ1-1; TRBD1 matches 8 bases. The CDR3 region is CASSSGGTGWNTEAFF. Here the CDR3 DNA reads TGTGCCAGCAGCTCAGGAGGGACAGGATGGAACACTGAAGCTTTCTTT. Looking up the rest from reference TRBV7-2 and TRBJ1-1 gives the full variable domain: GAGVSQSPSNKVTEKGKDVELRCDPISGHTALYWYRQSLGQGLEFLIYFQGNSAPDKSGLPSDRFSAERTGGSVSTLTIQRTQQEDSAVYLCASSSGGTGWNTEAFFGQGTRLTVV.